A single sample gave rise to the 10 T cell receptor beta chains below, sequenced in a study of beta chain features in type 1 diabetes. Findings and caveats of the study: The study found moderately but significantly shorter TCRB CDR3s in all four CD4+ subsets of Type 1 diabetes patients.

For these receptors, no antigen is known. As every portion of the isolated RNA was reverse transcribed, the sequencing read expressed TCRB transcripts. Profiled with immunoSEQ multiplex PCR; TCRdb holds only in-frame clones, not every one. The sample lists about 650,000 clones; around 12% were seen once. The source material was naive CD4+ T cells from blood. These TCRs come from a man aged 25-45 years with type 1 diabetes.

The chain has TRBV2 and TRBJ1-2; D gene unclear. Trimming took 9 bases from V and 0 from J, leaving 11 bases between them. This CDR3 is 13 amino acids long. Germline CDR1 and CDR2: SNHLY and FYNNEI. Here the CDR3 DNA reads TGTGCCAGTACACCGCACCCTAACTATGGCTACACCTTC. Translated, it gives CASTPHPNYGYTF.

This rearrangement joins TRBV7-2 to TRBJ2-7; D perhaps matches TRBD2 (7 bases). The CDR3 totals 17 residues. The germline CDR1 and CDR2 sequences are SGHTA and FQGNSA. V shed 0 bases and J shed 0 bases, with 15 bases lying between them. The CDR3 nucleotides read TGTGCCAGCAGCTTAGCTGGGGGGGGGCCCAGCTCCTACGAGCAGTACTTC. Its translation is CASSLAGGGPSSYEQYF.

This chain uses TRBV6-6 with TRBJ2-7; D may be TRBD1 (6 bases). CDR3 length: 12 amino acids. Germline CDR1 MNHNY, CDR2 SVGAGI (reference sequence). V gave up 5 bases and J gave up 6 bases, with 11 bases separating them. CDR3 loop: CASSKTGSEQYF. DNA of the CDR3: TGTGCCAGCAGTAAAACAGGGAGCGAGCAGTACTTC.

A few counts support this clone. The chain combines TRBV4-3 with TRBJ1-1; 8 nucleotides line up with TRBD1. V was pared by 0 bases and J by 3 bases, with 3 bases of the junction left unmatched. The CDR3 runs to 15 residues. CDR1 and CDR2 from the germline V gene are LGHNA and YSLEER. The CDR3 sequence is CASSQDRQGHTEAFF. The CDR3 DNA is TGCGCCAGCAGCCAAGATCGACAGGGGCACACTGAAGCTTTCTTT.

This sequence joins TRBV5-4 and TRBJ2-1; the D call may be TRBD1 or TRBD2 (6 bases each). This CDR3 has 14 residues. Germline lookup yields CDR1 SGHNT and CDR2 YYREEE (reference sequence). Trimming took 3 bases from V and 6 from J, leaving 13 bases between them. CDR3 nucleotide sequence: TGTGCCAGCAGCTCTCTACAGGGAGGCAATGAGCAGTTCTTC. Protein: CASSSLQGGNEQFF.

This clone was counted only a few times. CDR3: CASSRQGTLGRYEQYF. The CDR3 DNA is TGTGCCAGTAGCCGACAGGGAACCCTAGGACGGTACGAGCAGTACTTC. This rearrangement joins TRBV19 to TRBJ2-7; 7 nucleotides line up with TRBD1. Germline lookup yields CDR1 LNHDA and CDR2 SQIVND (reference sequence). This CDR3 comprises 16 residues. V gave up 6 bases and J gave up 4 bases; unmatched junction bases: 15.

The V call is TRBV5-4, the J call TRBJ1-5, with 7 bases that match TRBD1. The CDR3 contains 16 residues. Trimming removed 4 bases from V and 2 bases from J; junction bases left unmatched: 9. Germline lookup yields CDR1 SGHNT and CDR2 YYREEE (reference sequence). CDR3 sequence reads: CASSPRGGGGNQPQHF. In nucleotides, the CDR3 is TGTGCCAGCAGCCCGAGGGGAGGGGGCGGCAATCAGCCCCAGCATTTT.

This chain joins TRBV20-1 and TRBJ2-7, with TRBD1 as a possible D gene (5 bases). V was trimmed by 5 bases and J by 9 bases, leaving 11 bases between them. The CDR3 spans 10 residues. CDR1 is DFQATT, CDR2 SNEGSKA, per germline (reference sequence). CDR3 in amino acids: CSAQGVGQYF. CDR3 coding DNA: TGCAGTGCTCAAGGGGTTGGGCAGTACTTC.

This clone has more than one count but fewer than ten. V gene TRBV12-5 combines with J gene TRBJ2-5; D tentatively reads TRBD1 or TRBD2 (5 bases each). The V gene's germline CDR1 is LGHNT and CDR2 FRNRAP. The CDR3 contains 16 residues. Trimming removed 5 bases at V and 0 bases at J, with 16 bases between. CDR3 coding DNA: TGTGCTAGTGGTCCCCCTGTCCCGGGACACCAAGAGACCCAGTACTTC. Its protein product is CASGPPVPGHQETQYF.

The chain is built from TRBV7-2 and TRBJ2-7; 7 bases agree with TRBD1. CDR3 length: 14 residues. With 4 bases clipped from V and 4 bases from J, the junction kept 7 bases outside the gene matches. Germline V CDR1 and CDR2: SGHTA, FQGNSA. The CDR3 region has the DNA TGTGCCAGCAGCTCTAACAGGGGTGGGTACGAGCAGTACTTC. The encoded protein is CASSSNRGGYEQYF.